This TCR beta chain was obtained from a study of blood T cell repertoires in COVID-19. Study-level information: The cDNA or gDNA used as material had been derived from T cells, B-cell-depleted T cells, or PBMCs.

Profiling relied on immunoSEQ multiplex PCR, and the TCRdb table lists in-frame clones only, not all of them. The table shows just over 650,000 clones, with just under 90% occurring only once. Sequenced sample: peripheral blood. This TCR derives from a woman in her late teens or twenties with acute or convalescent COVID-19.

The CDR3 spells CASSSTGAGGYTF. The CDR3 DNA follows: TGTGCCAGCAGTTCGACAGGGGCGGGTGGCTACACCTTC. The V gene is TRBV27, the J gene TRBJ1-2; 8 bases match TRBD1. Trimming cost V 4 bases and J 7 bases; bases outside gene matches: 5. Germline V gives CDR1 MNHEY, CDR2 SMNVEV (reference sequence). CDR3 length: 13 residues.